This T cell receptor (beta chain) was recovered during a study of CXCR3-negative and CXCR3-positive naive CD8 T cells. Across the whole study: Around 140 million TRB reads were obtained overall (about 1.5 +/- 0.3 million per library).

Details on this clonotype: The antigen is not known.

Study-level findings and limits: Against CXCR3-negative naive cells, CXCR3-positive naive cells showed more hydrophobic TRB CDR3s. Naive subsets did not differ in surface CD5, and TRB CDR3 properties served to infer TCR strength.

Researchers prepared the TRB cDNA libraries using 5' RACE with UMI labels. Each CDR3 protein gets one entry in TCRdb, which reprocessed the 5' RACE reads and gives no DNA. This repertoire includes 45,000 to 60,000 distinct CDR3 sequences. Naive CD8+ T cells were CD45RO-CCR7+CD27+CD95-. The CDR3 is made up of 14 amino acids. Germline assignment: CDR1 SQVTM and CDR2 ANQGSEA. This sequence originates from a human donor in good health. Some clones in this sample may be carry-over from other donors' samples. The sample consisted of naive CXCR3- CD8+ T cells from blood. Documented subset: CD45RO-CCR7+CD27+CD95- naive CD8+ T cells lacking CXCR3 (TNR3-). The chain is built from TRBV29-1 and TRBJ1-2; TCRdb indicates TRBD1, and absent DNA this call remains unverified. This CDR3 is CSVETTGSNYGYTF.